The 27 T cell receptor beta chains below were found in one sample sequenced in a study of blood T cells in healthy people across ages. Alongside a J-beta primer mix, a sample-barcoded 5' primer served in a second PCR lasting roughly 7 to 11 cycles. TCRdb called the 5' RACE reads again in MiXCR, with one record for every CDR3 protein. The table lists some 730,000 distinct CDR3 sequences, about 24% of them singletons, with about 22% in the top ten. Sample: blood. These receptors were taken from a man aged 70-80 years in good health.

This sequence joins TRBV6-6 and TRBJ1-1; D is possibly TRBD1 (6 bases). Germline lookup yields CDR1 MNHNY and CDR2 SVGAGI (reference sequence). V was clipped by 5 bases and J by 5 bases, with 15 bases between them. This CDR3 has 14 amino acids. CDR3 coding DNA: TGTGCCAGCAGTGGACAGCTTGGGGGGACTGAAGCTTTCTTT. Translated, it gives CASSGQLGGTEAFF.

The chain is built from TRBV2 and TRBJ1-1; 7 bases are a match to TRBD1. The V segment lost 3 bases and the J segment 1 base; nucleotides outside the gene matches: 8. The CDR3 extends over 16 amino acids. Germline assignment: CDR1 SNHLY and CDR2 FYNNEI. The CDR3 region is CASSDVEGAPNTEAFF. The CDR3 nucleotides are TGTGCCAGCAGTGACGTGGAGGGGGCCCCGAACACTGAAGCTTTCTTT.

The table lists this clonotype with a few counts. The DNA for the CDR3 is TGCAGCGTTGAAGATCGGGCTAGCGGGGGGCAAGAGACCCAGTACTTC. It yields the protein CSVEDRASGGQETQYF. V and J are TRBV29-1 and TRBJ2-5; TRBD2 aligns across 11 bases. The V gene end was trimmed by 0 bases and the J gene end by 2 bases; junction bases not matched to a gene: 5. The CDR3 runs to 16 residues. Looked up from germline, CDR1 is SQVTM and CDR2 is ANQGSEA.

In its sample, this clonotype was seen a few times. The V and J genes are TRBV4-3 and TRBJ2-1; D unclear. The CDR3 is made up of 16 amino acids. Trimming pared 4 bases from V and 2 bases from J, leaving 15 bases between. In germline, CDR1 is LGHNA, CDR2 YSLEER. DNA of the CDR3: TGCGCCAGCAGCCGTGATAAATCCAGAACCTACAATGAGCAGTTCTTC. It encodes CASSRDKSRTYNEQFF.

The rearrangement uses TRBV7-2 and TRBJ1-1; D possibly corresponds to TRBD1 (5 bases). The CDR3 runs to 12 residues. V lost 5 bases and J 9 bases, leaving 13 bases between the germline ends. CDR1 and CDR2 (germline): SGHTA, FQGNSA. The CDR3: CASSRPGGQAFF. The DNA for the CDR3 is TGTGCCAGCAGCCGACCCGGGGGACAAGCTTTCTTT.

In its sample, this clonotype was seen a few times. The V call is TRBV28, the J call TRBJ2-7; TRBD1 is a possible D gene (6 bases). Germline CDR1 reads MDHEN; CDR2 reads SYDVKM. V was cut by 7 bases and J by 4 bases, with 14 bases left in between. The length of the CDR3 is 13 residues. CDR3 in DNA: TGTGCCAGCACCCCAGGGGTACGGTACGAGCAGTACTTC. It is translated as CASTPGVRYEQYF.

This clonotype was seen repeatedly, ten times or more. The J gene is TRBJ2-1, the V gene TRBV7-3, with D maybe TRBD1 (6 bases). Trimming pared 4 bases from V and 5 bases from J, leaving 12 bases between. Germline V gene data show CDR1 as SGHTA and CDR2 as FQGTGA. The CDR3 sequence is 14 residues long. The CDR3 is CASSSNRANNEQFF. CDR3 nucleotide sequence: TGTGCCAGCAGCTCTAACAGGGCCAACAATGAGCAGTTCTTC.

This clonotype showed up many times. The chain couples TRBV3-1 to TRBJ2-7, with TRBD2 matching 10 bases. This CDR3 has 16 residues. Germline V gene lookup returns CDR1 LGHDT and CDR2 YNNKEL (reference sequence). The V segment lost 3 bases and the J segment 1 base; nucleotides outside the gene matches: 6. The CDR3 DNA reads as TGTGCCAGCAGCCAGCCGAGGACTAGCGGTTCCTACGAGCAGTACTTC. Protein product: CASSQPRTSGSYEQYF.

This clonotype was picked up a small number of times. In nucleotides, the CDR3 is TGCAGCGTTTCCAGGACAGGGACTAATGAAAAACTGTTTTTT. Its protein is CSVSRTGTNEKLFF. V gene TRBV29-1 combines with J gene TRBJ1-4; 8 bases align to TRBD1. V lost 5 bases to trimming and J lost 2 bases; unmatched junction nucleotides: 4. CDR3 length equals 14 residues. Germline V CDR1 and CDR2: SQVTM, ANQGSEA.

The chain is built from TRBV20-1 and TRBJ2-3; 9 bases fit TRBD2. Germline-derived CDR1 and CDR2 are DFQATT and SNEGSKA (reference sequence). The CDR3 is made up of 13 amino acids. With V trimmed by 6 bases and J by 10 bases, 11 bases remained unmatched. As DNA, the CDR3 is TGCAGTGCACAACCGGGACTAGCTAGGGCGCAGTATTTT. It codes for CSAQPGLARAQYF.

This clonotype has more than one count but fewer than ten. V is TRBV12-3 or TRBV12-4 and J is TRBJ2-4, with 13 positions matching TRBD2. The V segment lost 5 bases and the J segment 3 bases; nucleotides outside the gene matches: 10. The CDR3 is 18 amino acids. The CDR3 DNA is TGTGCCAGCAGTCCGGGACTAGCGGGGTTTGGGGTCAAAAACATTCAGTACTTC. This codes for CASSPGLAGFGVKNIQYF.

With respect to this clonotype: At one of its ends the junction is not consistent with the germline gene, which may arise from a read error. The chain uses TRBV4-1 and TRBJ2-1, with a possible D match to TRBD2 (6 bases). The CDR3 runs to 17 residues. Germline CDR1 is MGHRA and CDR2 is YSYEKL. CDR3 in DNA: TGCGCCAGCAGCCAAGGCGCCCTAGCGAGCTCCTACAGTGAGCAGTTCTTC. Translating it yields CASSQGALASSYSEQFF.

As for this clonotype: It is unclear where the CDR3 begins or ends on the DNA, so no DNA is shown, and the CDR3 is as TCRdb lists it. This rearrangement joins TRBV11-2 to TRBJ1-1. Germline CDR1 is SGHAT and CDR2 is FQNNGV. The CDR3 spans 16 residues, counting both ends. CDR3: CASSFGSGKKRHEAFF.

This clonotype was observed a few times. The gene calls are TRBV5-4 and TRBJ2-5, with D unresolved. Germline CDR1 SGHNT, CDR2 YYREEE (reference sequence). The CDR3 length is 17 residues. V was shortened by 1 base and J by 5 bases, with 21 bases between the two germline ends. CDR3 region: CASSLPALGLAFETQYF. CDR3 nucleotides: TGTGCCAGCAGCTTGCCGGCCCTAGGGCTGGCCTTCGAGACCCAGTACTTC.

This clonotype was seen a few times. The V gene is TRBV28, the J gene TRBJ2-3; TRBD2 is a possible D gene (6 bases). CDR1 MDHEN and CDR2 SYDVKM come from the germline V gene. The CDR3 spans 15 residues. V lost 7 bases to trimming and J lost 2 bases, with 16 bases between them. The CDR3, as DNA: TGTGCCAGCAACACTCCGGGACTGCTCACAGATACGCAGTATTTT. This encodes CASNTPGLLTDTQYF. The variable domain in full, completed from reference TRBV28 and TRBJ2-3, reads DVKVTQSSRYLVKRTGEKVFLECVQDMDHENMFWYRQDPGLGLRLIYFSYDVKMKEKGDIPEGYSVSREKKERFSLILESASTNQTSMYLCASNTPGLLTDTQYFGPGTRLTVL.

The chain links TRBV12-3 or TRBV12-4 to TRBJ1-4; D perhaps matches TRBD1 (5 bases). The CDR3 length is 14 residues. V lost 3 bases, J lost 8 bases, and 13 bases lay in between. CDR3 DNA: TGTGCCAGCAGTTTCAGGCACGGGGGGGAAAAACTGTTTTTT. Protein: CASSFRHGGEKLFF.

The chain has TRBV20-1 and TRBJ1-5; tentative D call: TRBD1 (5 bases). The germline CDR1 and CDR2 sequences are DFQATT and SNEGSKA (reference sequence). V dropped 0 bases and J dropped 1 base, with 10 bases sitting between them. This CDR3 comprises 15 residues. This chain's CDR3 is CSARDEGISNQPQHF. Written as DNA, the CDR3 is TGCAGTGCTAGAGATGAGGGGATAAGCAATCAGCCCCAGCATTTT.

The rearrangement links TRBV12-3 or TRBV12-4 to TRBJ1-1; D might be TRBD1 (6 bases). CDR3 size: 16 residues. V shed 8 bases and J shed 3 bases, with 22 bases lying between them. In DNA form, the CDR3 reads TGTGCCAGCGAATATGGGTGGAGGGGGGGCGACACTGAAGCTTTCTTT. Encoded protein: CASEYGWRGGDTEAFF.

This clonotype was seen a handful of times. This chain joins TRBV7-2 and TRBJ2-5; 10 bases are a match to TRBD1. Judging by the DNA end, TRBJ2-1 fits better; the J call may be wrong. Germline V gene lookup returns CDR1 SGHTA and CDR2 FQGNSA. This CDR3 is 15 amino acids long. In DNA, the CDR3 is TGTGCCAGCAGCTTAGACGGGACAGGGGCGAATGAGCAGTTCTTC. This translates into CASSLDGTGANEQFF.

The sample holds a few counts of this clonotype. The chain couples TRBV24-1 to TRBJ2-3, with D perhaps matching TRBD1 (5 bases). The V end lost 4 bases, the J end lost 7 bases, and 20 bases lay between the germline ends. The V gene's germline CDR1 is KGHDR and CDR2 SFDVKD. The CDR3 length is 16 residues. CDR3 sequence (DNA): TGTGCCACCAGTGAGCCTGGGGCCGCCTCGGTACATACGCAGTATTTT. This codes for CATSEPGAASVHTQYF.

The rearrangement joins TRBV6-6 to TRBJ1-1, with TRBD1 matching over 7 bases. V was clipped by 5 bases and J by 9 bases; unmatched bases: 9. The CDR3 is 13 residues long. Germline V gene lookup returns CDR1 MNHNY and CDR2 SVGAGI (reference sequence). The DNA of the CDR3 is TGTGCCAGCAGTCGAGGGGACAGCAGCAAAGCTTTCTTT. This codes for CASSRGDSSKAFF.

The chain joins TRBV9 to TRBJ2-1, with D unclear. Trimming shortened V by 3 bases and J by 5 bases, and 3 bases separated the two germline ends. CDR3 size: 11 residues. Germline V CDR1 and CDR2: SGDLS, YYNGEE. The CDR3 DNA reads as TGTGCCAGCAGCGCCGACAATGAGCAGTTCTTC. Translating it yields CASSADNEQFF.

In its sample, this clonotype was seen a few times. The junction and the germline gene differ at one end; a read error may be behind it. The J gene is TRBJ2-7, the V gene TRBV4-2; D gene uncertain. Per the germline V gene, CDR1 is LGHNA and CDR2 is YNFKEQ. The CDR3 contains 14 residues. The CDR3 reads CASSQDGWGGTSFF. The CDR3 bases are TGTGCCAGCAGCCAAGATGGTTGGGGTGGCACATCGTTCTTC.

The V and J genes are TRBV14 and TRBJ2-5; possible D gene TRBD1, 6 bases. CDR3 length: 16 residues. Trimming pared 3 bases from V and 3 bases from J, leaving 17 bases between. Germline CDR1 and CDR2: SGHDN and FVKESK. CDR3 sequence reads: CASSHHLTGKKETQYF. The CDR3 nucleotides read TGTGCCAGCAGCCACCACTTGACAGGAAAAAAAGAGACCCAGTACTTC.

The chain combines TRBV5-5 with TRBJ2-7; no reliable D call. This CDR3 is built from 12 residues. The V end was cut by 0 bases, the J end by 6 bases, with 7 bases between. Germline V gene sequence: CDR1 SGHKS, CDR2 YYEKEE (reference sequence). The CDR3 reads CASSLVATEQYF. The CDR3 DNA is TGTGCCAGCAGCTTGGTAGCCACCGAGCAGTACTTC.

The chain joins TRBV7-9 to TRBJ2-1; D call uncertain. This CDR3 comprises 13 residues. The V and J ends lost 8 bases and 12 bases respectively, with 20 bases between them. The germline V gene encodes CDR1 SEHNR and CDR2 FQNEAQ (reference sequence). In nucleotides, the CDR3 is TGTGCCAGCTTCCCCCCGGGCCAAGTGGGGCAGTTCTTC. Protein sequence: CASFPPGQVGQFF.

The rearrangement uses TRBV12-3 or TRBV12-4 and TRBJ2-1; 8 bases match TRBD1. The J call may be wrong; the DNA end is better matched by TRBJ2-4. The CDR3 loop spans 13 amino acids. The CDR3 loop is CASSLGWDRYQYF. Here the CDR3 DNA reads TGTGCCAGCAGTTTAGGTTGGGACAGGTATCAGTACTTC.